One sample yielded the 27 T cell receptor beta chains listed below, sequenced in a study of blood T cells in healthy people across ages. A J-beta primer mix and a sample-barcoded 5' primer were used in a second PCR of about 7 to 12 cycles. Each CDR3 protein is one row after TCRdb ran MiXCR on the 5' RACE reads. The sample lists around 1,000,000 distinct CDR3 sequences; 25% were seen once. This same sample was also part of a study on T cells of mothers and their children.

Material: blood. The receptors were sampled from a girl aged 2-15 years in good health.

In its sample, this clonotype was seen a few times. The rearrangement joins TRBV4-1 to TRBJ1-1; TRBD1 agrees at 10 bases. This CDR3 spans 17 amino acids. The germline V gene has CDR1 MGHRA and CDR2 YSYEKL. With V trimmed by 3 bases and J by 3 bases, 10 bases remained unmatched. The DNA for the CDR3 is TGCGCCAGCAGCCAGGGGAGAGGGGGACAGGGGTACACTGAAGCTTTCTTT. Translating it yields CASSQGRGGQGYTEAFF.

The table lists this clonotype with a few counts. The gene calls are TRBV19 and TRBJ1-1, with 8 bases identical to TRBD1. The V segment lost 10 bases and the J segment 8 bases; nucleotides outside the gene matches: 6. Per the germline V gene, CDR1 is LNHDA and CDR2 is SQIVND (reference sequence). The CDR3 has 11 amino acids. The chain's CDR3 is CATRTGMEAFF. CDR3 DNA: TGTGCCACCCGGACAGGGATGGAAGCTTTCTTT.

The genes are TRBV15 and TRBJ2-1; 14 nucleotides align to TRBD2. There are 14 residues in the CDR3. CDR1 and CDR2 from the germline V gene are LNHNV and YYDKDF (reference sequence). V shed 6 bases and J 6 bases; nucleotides not matched to a gene: 1. CDR3 sequence (DNA): TGTGCCACCAGGGGACTAGCGGGAGTCAATGAGCAGTTCTTC. It yields the protein CATRGLAGVNEQFF. Using reference TRBV15 and TRBJ2-1 for the parts outside the CDR3, the full variable domain is DAMVIQNPRYQVTQFGKPVTLSCSQTLNHNVMYWYQQKSSQAPKLLFHYYDKDFNNEADTPDNFQSRRPNTSFCFLDIRSPGLGDTAMYLCATRGLAGVNEQFFGPGTRLTVL.

This clonotype appeared a few times. The rearrangement uses TRBV27 and TRBJ2-1; 8 positions match TRBD2. V was clipped by 6 bases and J by 5 bases; unmatched bases: 18. The CDR3 runs to 18 residues. Germline V gives CDR1 MNHEY, CDR2 SMNVEV (reference sequence). Here the CDR3 DNA reads TGTGCCAGCAGCTCAGCCCCAGCGGGAGTCCTATACCACAATGAGCAGTTCTTC. Encoded protein: CASSSAPAGVLYHNEQFF.

This clonotype turned up a few times. The chain is built from TRBV4-3 and TRBJ2-5, with D possibly being TRBD1 (7 bases). The end of the DNA is better explained by TRBJ2-1, so the J call may be wrong. Germline lookup yields CDR1 LGHNA and CDR2 YSLEER. This CDR3 spans 16 amino acids. The CDR3 spells CASSQDAGGRNNEQFF. The CDR3 DNA reads TGCGCCAGCAGCCAAGATGCAGGGGGGCGTAACAATGAGCAGTTCTTC.

The V gene is TRBV12-3 or TRBV12-4, the J gene TRBJ2-1; possible D gene TRBD2, 6 bases. The CDR3 spans 17 residues. V was shortened by 5 bases and J by 5 bases, with 22 bases between the two germline ends. The CDR3 region has the DNA TGTGCCAGCAGTCCAAATCGTGCGGCGGGAATCCACAATGAGCAGTTCTTC. Translating it yields CASSPNRAAGIHNEQFF.

This clonotype has only a few counts. The chain employs TRBV7-9 and TRBJ2-5, with D unresolved. The J call may not be correct, given that the DNA end is closer to TRBJ2-7. The CDR3 is 15 amino acids. CDR1 and CDR2 (germline): SEHNR, FQNEAQ (reference sequence). The DNA of the CDR3 is TGTGCCAGCAGCTTAGACTGGTCCGAGGTTGACGAGCAGTACTTC. Translation: CASSLDWSEVDEQYF.

This clonotype was seen a few times. The chain joins TRBV7-2 to TRBJ2-1, with D unclear. Germline V gene sequence: CDR1 SGHTA, CDR2 FQGNSA. The V end was cut by 5 bases, the J end by 3 bases, with 11 bases between. The CDR3 is 14 residues long. DNA of the CDR3: TGTGCCAGCAGCCCCGTAGAGGACTACAATGAGCAGTTCTTC. Translation: CASSPVEDYNEQFF.

This clonotype has only a few counts. The V gene is TRBV20-1, the J gene TRBJ2-1; D ambiguous. Trimming left V 6 bases short and J 3 bases short, with 12 bases between. The germline V gene has CDR1 DFQATT and CDR2 SNEGSKA (reference sequence). The CDR3 is made up of 13 amino acids. Written as DNA, the CDR3 is TGCAGTGCATCGGCAGGATTCTACAATGAGCAGTTCTTC. Encoded protein: CSASAGFYNEQFF.

The genes are TRBV12-3 or TRBV12-4 and TRBJ2-5; 11 bases line up with TRBD2. Judging by the DNA end, TRBJ2-1 fits better; the J call may be wrong. This CDR3 is built from 15 residues. CDR3 sequence reads: CASTLGLAADNEQFF. The CDR3 coding sequence is TGTGCCAGCACCTTGGGACTAGCGGCCGATAATGAGCAGTTCTTC.

This clonotype was found a few times. The chain recombines TRBV7-2 with TRBJ2-5; 9 bases line up with TRBD1. Trimming took 0 bases from V and 7 from J; bases not matched to a gene: 12. The germline CDR1 and CDR2 sequences are SGHTA and FQGNSA. CDR3 size: 17 residues. CDR3 bases: TGTGCCAGCAGCTTAGCAAAGGGACAGGGAAACGCTGGGACCCAGTACTTC. It encodes CASSLAKGQGNAGTQYF.

This clonotype was observed a few times. The chain links TRBV20-1 to TRBJ2-7, with D perhaps matching TRBD2 (6 bases). The V end lost 3 bases, the J end lost 3 bases, and 12 bases lay between the germline ends. CDR3 length: 13 amino acids. The germline gives CDR1 DFQATT, CDR2 SNEGSKA (reference sequence). The CDR3 protein is CSARSGGDYEQYF. Here the CDR3 DNA reads TGCAGTGCTAGGTCAGGAGGGGACTACGAGCAGTACTTC.

The CDR3 DNA is TGTGCCAGCAGTGAACCGACAGGGTCCCACAAAGAGACCCAGTACTTC. Translating gives CASSEPTGSHKETQYF. The chain combines TRBV2 with TRBJ2-5, with TRBD1 matching over 7 bases. From germline, CDR1 is SNHLY and CDR2 FYNNEI. V was clipped by 2 bases and J by 3 bases; unmatched bases: 9. The CDR3 consists of 16 residues.

This clonotype was seen a handful of times. This may be a read error: a much more frequent sequence differs by one nucleotide. The chain is built from TRBV6-4 and TRBJ2-2; D gene ambiguous. Trimming pared 8 bases from V and 1 base from J, leaving 8 bases between. The CDR3 runs to 13 residues. Germline V lookup: CDR1 MRHNA, CDR2 SNTAGT. The CDR3 nucleotides read TGTGCCAGCGACCTATGGAACACCGGGGAGCTGTTTTTT. Translating gives CASDLWNTGELFF.

This clonotype was detected only a few times. The chain has TRBV29-1 and TRBJ2-1, with D perhaps TRBD1 (5 bases). The germline CDR1 and CDR2 sequences are SQVTM and ANQGSEA. The CDR3 runs 11 residues. For the CDR3, the DNA is TGCAGTTCAGGGCGGTACAATGAGCAGTTCTTC. It encodes CSSGRYNEQFF.

This CDR3 reads CASSQGQVGNQPQHF. The CDR3 coding sequence is TGCGCCAGCAGCCAAGGGCAGGTCGGCAATCAGCCCCAGCATTTT. This rearrangement joins TRBV4-1 to TRBJ1-5; D is unclear. Looked up from germline, CDR1 is MGHRA and CDR2 is YSYEKL. Trimming pared 1 base from V and 2 bases from J, leaving 9 bases between. This CDR3 contains 15 residues.

This chain uses TRBV2 with TRBJ2-3; D gene unclear. This CDR3 comprises 13 residues. Trimming removed 5 bases at V and 5 bases at J, with 11 bases between. The germline gives CDR1 SNHLY, CDR2 FYNNEI. This chain's CDR3 is CASSRGWQDTQYF. The CDR3 region has the DNA TGTGCCAGCAGTCGAGGATGGCAAGATACGCAGTATTTT.

About this clonotype itself: One end of the junction fails to match germline, which may point to a read error. V usage is TRBV6-6 and J usage is TRBJ1-4, with 7 bases that match TRBD1. The CDR3 runs 14 residues. Germline values: CDR1 MNHNY, CDR2 SVGAGI (reference sequence). The DNA of the CDR3 is TGTGCCAGCATAAAAGGGGGCTCCAATGAAAAACTGTCTTTT. It yields the protein CASIKGGSNEKLSF.

J is TRBJ2-4 and V is TRBV7-2; 8 bases fit TRBD2. This CDR3 has 15 residues. Germline CDR1 is SGHTA and CDR2 is FQGNSA. The J segment lost 8 bases and the V segment lost 7 bases, leaving 13 bases of the junction unmatched. The CDR3 bases are TGTGCCAGCATTTTAGTAGCGGGGACGGTAGACATTCAGTACTTC. It encodes CASILVAGTVDIQYF.

This chain joins TRBV28 and TRBJ2-3; 10 bases agree with TRBD1. Germline V gives CDR1 MDHEN, CDR2 SYDVKM. This CDR3 has 15 residues. Trimming removed 5 bases from V and 8 bases from J; junction bases left unmatched: 10. CDR3 in DNA: TGTGCCAGCAGTGGACAGGGGGAGAATATGGGTACGCAGTATTTT. This gives the protein CASSGQGENMGTQYF.

This clonotype showed up just once. This sequence joins TRBV14 and TRBJ2-5, with a tentative D call TRBD1 (6 bases). Trimming pared 4 bases from V and 4 bases from J, leaving 19 bases between. The CDR3 contains 16 residues. From germline, CDR1 is SGHDN and CDR2 FVKESK. This CDR3 is CASSPIQGSKGETQYF. For the CDR3, the DNA is TGTGCCAGCAGCCCAATACAGGGTAGTAAAGGAGAGACCCAGTACTTC.

With regard to this clonotype: A much larger clone differs by one base, so this may be a read error. This rearrangement joins TRBV12-3 or TRBV12-4 to TRBJ2-5, with D possibly TRBD2 on 6 matching bases. V was shortened by 3 bases and J by 4 bases, with 12 bases between the two germline ends. The CDR3 extends over 14 amino acids. DNA of the CDR3: TGTGCCAGCAGTTTTATAGTGGGAGGAGAGACCCAGTACTTC. This translates into CASSFIVGGETQYF.

For the CDR3, the DNA is TGTGCCAGCAGCCCTAGACAGGGCCCTGAAGCTTTCTTT. This encodes CASSPRQGPEAFF. The V gene is TRBV7-9, the J gene TRBJ1-1, with TRBD1 matching 7 bases. CDR3 size: 13 residues. V shed 5 bases and J 6 bases; nucleotides not matched to a gene: 6. Germline CDR1 reads SEHNR; CDR2 reads FQNEAQ (reference sequence).

V gene TRBV3-1 combines with J gene TRBJ1-1, with unresolved D. The V end lost 1 base, the J end lost 0 bases, and 6 bases lay between the germline ends. Germline-derived CDR1 and CDR2 are LGHDT and YNNKEL (reference sequence). This CDR3 spans 14 amino acids. DNA for the CDR3: TGTGCCAGCAGCCAAGCTGAAGTGAACACTGAAGCTTTCTTT. Its protein is CASSQAEVNTEAFF.

The chain couples TRBV19 to TRBJ2-1, with TRBD2 matching over 8 bases. The V gene end was trimmed by 4 bases and the J gene end by 6 bases; junction bases not matched to a gene: 8. The CDR3 covers 15 residues. CDR1 is LNHDA and CDR2 is SQIVND in the germline V gene (reference sequence). CDR3 sequence reads: CASSTFGGGINEQFF. The CDR3 DNA is TGTGCCAGTAGTACGTTTGGCGGGGGGATCAATGAGCAGTTCTTC.

The sample holds a few counts of this clonotype. The rearrangement joins TRBV10-2 to TRBJ2-6; D uncertain. Germline values: CDR1 WSHSY, CDR2 SAAADI. Deletions cut 6 bases from V and 2 bases from J, with 14 bases between. There are 16 residues in the CDR3. The CDR3 spells CASSPGPLTGANVLTF. CDR3 in DNA: TGCGCCAGCAGCCCCGGGCCGTTGACTGGGGCCAACGTCCTGACTTTC.

This clonotype has only a few counts. V usage is TRBV12-3 or TRBV12-4 and J usage is TRBJ1-2; 9 nucleotides agree with TRBD1. The CDR3 has 15 residues. Losses at the gene ends were 6 bases for V and 6 bases for J; bases not matched to a gene: 11. The CDR3 loop reads CASRNPPGTGNGYTF. The CDR3 DNA reads as TGTGCCAGCAGAAACCCCCCCGGGACAGGGAATGGCTACACCTTC.